The sequence of this T cell receptor (beta chain) was determined in a study of cytotoxic CD8 clonotypes in ibrutinib-treated CLL. Study-level results: Clonality was elevated at ibrutinib response and had returned toward baseline at progression.

Turning to this clone: Its target is not known.

Only in-frame clones appear in the TCRdb table, and some are missing; sequencing was by immunoSEQ multiplex PCR. The profile covers roughly 200,000 clones, with about three quarters appearing a single time and roughly 5.9% taken by the ten largest. This CDR3 has 14 residues. In germline, CDR1 is MNHEY, CDR2 SVGAGI. V dropped 5 bases and J dropped 5; count of bases not matched to a gene: 3. Cryopreserved PBMCs supplied about 2 micrograms of genomic DNA for TCR beta libraries. This rearrangement joins TRBV6-5 to TRBJ2-3, with TRBD2 matching over 11 bases. The receptor was derived from a human donor with chronic lymphocytic leukemia. The source was PBMCs, collected after 12 months of ibrutinib treatment. CDR3 nucleotides: TGTGCCAGCAGTCGACTAGCGGGGCAAGATACGCAGTATTTT. This sequence encodes CASSRLAGQDTQYF.